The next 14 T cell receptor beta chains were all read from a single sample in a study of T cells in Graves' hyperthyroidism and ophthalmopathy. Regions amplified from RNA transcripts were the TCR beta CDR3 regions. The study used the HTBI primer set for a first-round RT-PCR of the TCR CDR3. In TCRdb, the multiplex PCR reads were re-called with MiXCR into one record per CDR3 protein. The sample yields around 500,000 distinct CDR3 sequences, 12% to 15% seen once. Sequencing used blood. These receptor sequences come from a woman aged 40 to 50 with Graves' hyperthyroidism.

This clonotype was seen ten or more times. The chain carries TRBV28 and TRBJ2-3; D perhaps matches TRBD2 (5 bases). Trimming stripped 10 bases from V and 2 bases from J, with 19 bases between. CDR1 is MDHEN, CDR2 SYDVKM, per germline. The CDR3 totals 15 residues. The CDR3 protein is CATSPPDGLTDTQYF. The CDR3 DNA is TGTGCCACCTCACCACCGGACGGACTCACAGATACGCAGTATTTT. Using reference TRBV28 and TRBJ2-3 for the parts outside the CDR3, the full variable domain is DVKVTQSSRYLVKRTGEKVFLECVQDMDHENMFWYRQDPGLGLRLIYFSYDVKMKEKGDIPEGYSVSREKKERFSLILESASTNQTSMYLCATSPPDGLTDTQYFGPGTRLTVL.

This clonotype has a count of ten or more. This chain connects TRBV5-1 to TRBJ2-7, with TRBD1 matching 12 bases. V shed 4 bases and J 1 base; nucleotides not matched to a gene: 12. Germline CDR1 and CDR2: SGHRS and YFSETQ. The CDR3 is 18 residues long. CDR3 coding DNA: TGCGCCAGCAGCGGGGGACAGGGGGCACTGGCGGGGTCCTACGAGCAGTACTTC. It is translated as CASSGGQGALAGSYEQYF.

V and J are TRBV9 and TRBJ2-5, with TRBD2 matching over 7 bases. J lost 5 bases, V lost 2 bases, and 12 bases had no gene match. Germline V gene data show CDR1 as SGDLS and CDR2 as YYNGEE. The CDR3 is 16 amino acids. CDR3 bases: TGTGCCAGCAGCGTTACACCGGGACTACTACAGGAGACCCAGTACTTC. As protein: CASSVTPGLLQETQYF.

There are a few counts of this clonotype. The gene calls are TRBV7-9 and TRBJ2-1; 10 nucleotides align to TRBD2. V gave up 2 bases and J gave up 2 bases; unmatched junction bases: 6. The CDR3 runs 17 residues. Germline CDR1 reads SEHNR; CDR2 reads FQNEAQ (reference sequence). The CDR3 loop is CASSLSSGRFTYNEQFF. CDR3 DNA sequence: TGTGCCAGCAGCTTATCTAGCGGGAGATTCACCTACAATGAGCAGTTCTTC.

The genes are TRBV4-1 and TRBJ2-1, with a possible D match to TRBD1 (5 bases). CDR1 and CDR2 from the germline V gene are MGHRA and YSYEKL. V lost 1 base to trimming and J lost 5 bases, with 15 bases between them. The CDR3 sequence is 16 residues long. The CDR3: CASSQVGARLHNEQFF. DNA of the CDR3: TGCGCCAGCAGCCAAGTAGGGGCCCGCCTCCACAATGAGCAGTTCTTC.

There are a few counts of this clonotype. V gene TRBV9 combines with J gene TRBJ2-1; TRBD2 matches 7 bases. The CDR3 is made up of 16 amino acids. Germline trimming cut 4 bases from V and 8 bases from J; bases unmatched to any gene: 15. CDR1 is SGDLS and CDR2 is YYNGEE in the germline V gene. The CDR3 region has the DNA TGTGCCAGCAGCTCCCCCGGGCTAGCGGCTTCGCATGAGCAGTTCTTC. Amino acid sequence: CASSSPGLAASHEQFF.

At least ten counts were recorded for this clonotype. In nucleotides, the CDR3 is TGTGCCAGCAACTCCGGGGGTGGGGCGAACACTGAAGCTTTCTTT. Its translation: CASNSGGGANTEAFF. This chain links TRBV7-9 with TRBJ1-1; D possibly corresponds to TRBD1 (5 bases). The CDR3 is 15 amino acids. The germline CDR1 and CDR2 sequences are SEHNR and FQNEAQ (reference sequence). V lost 7 bases and J 1 base, leaving 16 bases between the germline ends.

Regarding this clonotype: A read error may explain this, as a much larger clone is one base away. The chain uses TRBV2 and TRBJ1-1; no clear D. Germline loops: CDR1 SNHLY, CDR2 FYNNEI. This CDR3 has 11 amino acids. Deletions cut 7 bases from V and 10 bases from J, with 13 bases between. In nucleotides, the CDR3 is TGTGCCAGCATTCTCGGGGTATCAGCTTTCTTT. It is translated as CASILGVSAFF.

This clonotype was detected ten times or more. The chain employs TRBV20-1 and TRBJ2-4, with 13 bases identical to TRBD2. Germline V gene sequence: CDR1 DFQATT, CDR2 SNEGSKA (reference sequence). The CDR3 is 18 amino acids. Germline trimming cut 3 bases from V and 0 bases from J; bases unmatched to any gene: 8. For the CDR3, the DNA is TGCAGTGCTAGTGGCGGGACTAGCGGGACACTAGCCAAAAACATTCAGTACTTC. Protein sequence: CSASGGTSGTLAKNIQYF.

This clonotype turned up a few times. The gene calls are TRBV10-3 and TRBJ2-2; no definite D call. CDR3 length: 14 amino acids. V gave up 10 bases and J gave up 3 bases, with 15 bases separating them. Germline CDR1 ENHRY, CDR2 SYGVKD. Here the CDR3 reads CASGSGRYTGELFF. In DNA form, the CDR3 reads TGTGCCAGTGGGTCCGGACGGTACACCGGGGAGCTGTTTTTT.

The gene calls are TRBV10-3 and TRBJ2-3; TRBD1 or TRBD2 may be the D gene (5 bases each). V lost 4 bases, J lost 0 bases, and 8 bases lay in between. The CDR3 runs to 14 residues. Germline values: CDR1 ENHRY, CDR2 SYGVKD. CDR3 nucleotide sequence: TGTGCCATCAGTGGGGACGGGAGCACAGATACGCAGTATTTT. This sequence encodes CAISGDGSTDTQYF.

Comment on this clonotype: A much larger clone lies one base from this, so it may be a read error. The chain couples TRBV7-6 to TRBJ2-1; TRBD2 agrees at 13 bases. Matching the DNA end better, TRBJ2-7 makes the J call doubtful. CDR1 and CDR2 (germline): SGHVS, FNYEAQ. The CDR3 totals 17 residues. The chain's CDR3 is CASSLDPGLAGYNEQYF. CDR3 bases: TGTGCCAGCAGCTTAGATCCGGGACTAGCGGGGTACAATGAGCAGTACTTC.

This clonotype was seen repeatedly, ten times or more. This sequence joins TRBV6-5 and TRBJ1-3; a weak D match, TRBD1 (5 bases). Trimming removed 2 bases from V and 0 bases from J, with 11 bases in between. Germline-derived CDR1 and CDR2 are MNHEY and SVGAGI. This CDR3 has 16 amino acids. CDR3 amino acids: CASSYDRLNSGNTIYF. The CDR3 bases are TGTGCCAGCAGTTACGACAGACTTAACTCTGGAAACACCATATATTTT.

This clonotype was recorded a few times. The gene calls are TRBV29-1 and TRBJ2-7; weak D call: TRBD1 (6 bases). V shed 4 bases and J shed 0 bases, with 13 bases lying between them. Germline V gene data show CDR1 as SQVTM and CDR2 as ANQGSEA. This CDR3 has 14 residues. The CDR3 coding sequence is TGCAGCGTTGCGATAGACAGGAGCTCCTACGAGCAGTACTTC. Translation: CSVAIDRSSYEQYF.